The 20 T cell receptor beta chains reported below all come from one sample, sequenced in a study of T cell repertoires in cytomegalovirus infection. One entry per CDR3 protein results from TCRdb running MiXCR on the reads. The sample carries 750,000 to 900,000 distinct CDR3 sequences, 25% to 30% recorded once. No antigen has been assigned to these receptors. The sequenced sample was cultured CD8+ T cells from PBMCs, obtained from culture after CMV antigen stimulation. These receptors all come from a human donor in good health (CMV status not recorded). Some clones in this sample may be carry-over from other donors' samples.

In this sample, this clonotype turned up a few times. This chain uses TRBV27 with TRBJ1-5; D is uncertain. This CDR3 has 13 amino acids. Germline V gene sequence: CDR1 MNHEY, CDR2 SMNVEV (reference sequence). V lost 6 bases to trimming and J lost 2 bases, with 8 bases between them. CDR3 sequence: CASRRLGNQPQHF. The CDR3 bases are TGTGCCAGCAGGCGTCTGGGCAATCAGCCCCAGCATTTT.

This clonotype was seen more than once but under ten times. The rearrangement joins TRBV27 to TRBJ1-1, with D tentatively TRBD1 (5 bases). V lost 3 bases, J lost 4 bases, and 12 bases lay in between. In germline, CDR1 is MNHEY, CDR2 SMNVEV (reference sequence). CDR3 length: 14 amino acids. This CDR3 reads CASSFGAGTTEAFF. In DNA, the CDR3 is TGTGCCAGCAGTTTTGGGGCAGGGACCACTGAAGCTTTCTTT.

In its sample, this clonotype was seen a few times. The rearrangement links TRBV12-3 or TRBV12-4 to TRBJ1-1; 7 bases are a match to TRBD1. The ends lost 2 bases at V and 6 bases at J; junction bases unmatched: 6. This CDR3 has 14 residues. In nucleotides, the CDR3 is TGTGCCAGCAGTTTAAAGGAGGGGGCCTCTGAAGCTTTCTTT. It translates to CASSLKEGASEAFF.

This clonotype has more than one count but fewer than ten. The chain carries TRBV7-9 and TRBJ1-1; possibly TRBD1 for D (6 bases). Germline-derived CDR1 and CDR2 are SEHNR and FQNEAQ (reference sequence). The V gene lost 5 bases and the J gene lost 7 bases, with 11 bases spanning the gap. The CDR3 has 12 amino acids. The CDR3 DNA follows: TGTGCCAGCAGCGCACAGGGACATGAAGCTTTCTTT. It is translated as CASSAQGHEAFF.

The chain uses TRBV11-2 and TRBJ1-1; D possibly corresponds to TRBD1 (5 bases). The CDR3 consists of 15 residues. Germline V lookup: CDR1 SGHAT, CDR2 FQNNGV. V was clipped by 1 base and J by 1 base, with 10 bases between them. The CDR3 reads CASSLVATGNTEAFF. The DNA of the CDR3 is TGTGCCAGCAGCTTAGTTGCCACAGGGAACACTGAAGCTTTCTTT.

The sample holds many counts of this clonotype. The chain couples TRBV11-3 to TRBJ2-1, with D hard to call. This CDR3 contains 12 residues. Germline V CDR1 and CDR2: SGHNT, YENEEA. V lost 4 bases, J lost 6 bases, and 7 bases lay in between. The CDR3 reads CASSSRVNEQFF. CDR3 nucleotides: TGTGCCAGCAGCTCCCGTGTCAATGAGCAGTTCTTC.

The genes are TRBV28 and TRBJ2-5; D unclear. The V gene's germline CDR1 is MDHEN and CDR2 SYDVKM. The CDR3 spans 14 residues. The V end lost 6 bases, the J end lost 4 bases, and 15 bases lay between the germline ends. The CDR3 bases are TGTGCCAGCAGCTTTCGCTTGGCGCGAGAGACCCAGTACTTC. Translation: CASSFRLARETQYF.

The chain has TRBV27 and TRBJ1-5; the D is unclear. Germline values: CDR1 MNHEY, CDR2 SMNVEV (reference sequence). Trimming removed 5 bases from V and 6 bases from J, with 14 bases in between. The CDR3 sequence is 14 residues long. CDR3 nucleotides: TGTGCCAGCAGTCCCCGACCATATCCTCAGCCCCAGCATTTT. Its protein product is CASSPRPYPQPQHF.

This clonotype has only a few counts. V gene TRBV7-6 combines with J gene TRBJ1-1, with D possibly TRBD1 on 5 matching bases. This CDR3 is 14 amino acids long. Germline CDR1 and CDR2: SGHVS and FNYEAQ. Deletions cut 1 base from V and 2 bases from J, with 8 bases between. This chain's CDR3 is CASSLGGINTEAFF. The CDR3 DNA reads as TGTGCCAGCAGCTTAGGGGGCATTAACACTGAAGCTTTCTTT.

This clonotype was seen many times. V gene TRBV7-6 combines with J gene TRBJ2-7, with no clear D. The CDR3 has 14 residues. The germline V gene has CDR1 SGHVS and CDR2 FNYEAQ. With 5 bases removed from V and 0 bases from J, the gap between germline ends came to 11 bases. The CDR3 sequence: CASSALGSSYEQYV. DNA for the CDR3: TGTGCCAGCAGCGCTCTCGGAAGCTCCTACGAGCAGTACGTC.

The chain recombines TRBV6-6 with TRBJ1-1, with D perhaps TRBD1 (6 bases). Germline V gene data show CDR1 as MNHNY and CDR2 as SVGAGI (reference sequence). Between the trimmed V and J ends, which lost 4 bases and 8 bases, there was a span of 20 bases. CDR3 length: 15 residues. The CDR3 DNA is TGTGCCAGCAGTTCAGTGGGGGCCCTAAGGGCAGAAGCTTTCTTT. This sequence encodes CASSSVGALRAEAFF.

In its sample, this clonotype was seen a few times. The chain couples TRBV10-2 to TRBJ1-2; D gene ambiguous. The CDR3 consists of 11 residues. The germline V gene has CDR1 WSHSY and CDR2 SAAADI. V was cut by 10 bases and J by 7 bases, with 13 bases left in between. The CDR3 region is CATEGSFGYTF. The CDR3 nucleotides read TGCGCCACCGAGGGCTCATTTGGCTACACCTTC.

At least ten counts were recorded for this clonotype. This chain joins TRBV19 and TRBJ1-1; D gene uncertain. The CDR3 is 12 amino acids. Germline values: CDR1 LNHDA, CDR2 SQIVND (reference sequence). The DNA for the CDR3 is TGTGCTTCGATCGGGATGAACACTGAAGCTTTCTTT. Residues: CASIGMNTEAFF.

To note about this clonotype: This may be a read error, as it is one base from a much larger clone. This chain uses TRBV6-1 with TRBJ2-5; D ambiguous. Trimming took 7 bases from V and 7 from J, leaving 10 bases between them. This CDR3 is built from 11 residues. Germline lookup yields CDR1 MNHNS and CDR2 SASEGT. In DNA, the CDR3 is TGTGCCAGCATAACCAGCCTGACCCAGTACTTC. Amino acid sequence: CASITSLTQYF.

The table lists this clonotype with a few counts. V gene TRBV4-2 combines with J gene TRBJ2-2; D is undetermined. Trimming took off 2 bases at V and 5 bases at J, with 12 bases between the two ends. This CDR3 has 15 amino acids. Per the germline V gene, CDR1 is LGHNA and CDR2 is YNFKEQ. In DNA form, the CDR3 reads TGTGCCAGCAGCCAAATACTCCATACGACCGGGGAGCTGTTTTTT. Residues: CASSQILHTTGELFF.

The V gene is TRBV13, the J gene TRBJ2-5; perhaps D is TRBD1 or TRBD2 (5 bases each). Between the trimmed V and J ends, which lost 5 bases and 3 bases, there was a span of 13 bases. There are 14 residues in the CDR3. Germline CDR1 reads PRHDT; CDR2 reads FYEKMQ (reference sequence). CDR3 in DNA: TGTGCCAGCAGCCAACGGGACGGAAAAGAGACCCAGTACTTC. Protein product: CASSQRDGKETQYF.

V is TRBV19 and J is TRBJ1-1; the D is unclear. V lost 3 bases to trimming and J lost 4 bases, with 18 bases between them. Germline V gene sequence: CDR1 LNHDA, CDR2 SQIVND (reference sequence). This CDR3 is built from 16 residues. The CDR3 nucleotides read TGTGCCAGTAGTATTCCCTCCGGTCGACTGGTCACTGAAGCTTTCTTT. The encoded protein is CASSIPSGRLVTEAFF.

This clonotype was detected only a few times. This rearrangement joins TRBV6-5 to TRBJ2-7; the D is unclear. CDR1 and CDR2 from the germline V gene are MNHEY and SVGAGI. V lost 6 bases and J lost 6, with 15 bases in between. The CDR3 sequence is 13 residues long. The CDR3 bases are TGTGCCAGCAGCCCTCCTTCGAAGGCCGAGCAGTACTTC. This codes for CASSPPSKAEQYF.

The gene calls are TRBV10-3 and TRBJ2-7, with D tentatively TRBD2 (5 bases). V was clipped by 4 bases and J by 6 bases, with 7 bases between them. In germline, CDR1 is ENHRY, CDR2 SYGVKD. This CDR3 contains 11 residues. In DNA, the CDR3 is TGTGCCATCAGTGCTGGGAGCGAGCAGTACGTC. This codes for CAISAGSEQYV.

The CDR3 here is CSAVTSGGTPQARTQYF. In nucleotides, the CDR3 is TGCAGTGCTGTGACTAGCGGGGGAACCCCCCAAGCAAGGACCCAGTACTTC. The J gene is TRBJ2-5, the V gene TRBV20-1; 12 positions match TRBD2. The germline V gene encodes CDR1 DFQATT and CDR2 SNEGSKA (reference sequence). V gave up 5 bases and J gave up 7 bases; unmatched junction bases: 17. The CDR3 loop spans 17 amino acids.